Below, one TCR beta chain is given with its context. This clone was counted only a few times. Per-nucleotide qualities are absent, and no much larger clonotype sits a single base away. The data derive from a study of blood T cell repertoires in acute mononucleosis (dated by TCRdb to 2020 to 2022). About the study as a whole: Acute-phase samples, which represented the primary response, were collected within 2 weeks of symptom onset. During acute infection, about 2.1% and 0.99% of blood CD8 T cells were made up of mean YVL-BR-specific and GLC-BM-specific cells, respectively. Mean blood EBV load was around 4 log10 genome copies per million B cells during acute infection and about 2.8 at convalescence. The paper's findings and limits, for the study overall: Only a few donors were included in the cohort, so group averages were based on very few individuals. Just around 9% of the unique acute clonotypes remained in convalescence, but these persisting clonotypes accounted for most of the response, and new, diverse de novo clonotypes seemingly replaced the other acute clonotypes. The low acute-to-convalescent clonotype overlap might be partly explained by sampling error, because only a fraction of each donor's blood was analyzed. In TCR repertoire selection for BRLF1 (YVL-BR), TCRalpha CDR3 motifs took on a dominant role, whereas TCRbeta played only a minimal one.

Reading the label with the study, this specimen's time point is: acute infectious mononucleosis, at clinical presentation within 2 weeks of symptom onset (visit 1). Over primary infection, the study followed CD8 T cell responses to two immunodominant EBV epitopes: BRLF1 109 (YVL-BR) and BMLF1 280 (GLC-BM). A positive serum heterophile antibody test together with EBV viral capsid antigen-specific IgM pointed to primary EBV infection. Magnetic positive selection (MACS) was first used to enrich total CD8 T cells from PBMCs. A FACSAria III was used to sort live CD3+ CD8+ tetramer+ cells to over 95% purity. A PE-conjugated tetramer loaded with the BRLF1 109-117 peptide was used for cell sorting. Directly ex vivo after tetramer sorting, the TCR repertoires of EBV epitope-specific CD8 T cells were deep-sequenced at acute infection and at convalescence. The donors were a few individuals between roughly 18 and 29 years old who had clinical acute infectious mononucleosis and laboratory evidence of primary EBV infection. Heparinized peripheral blood was drawn at clinical presentation with mononucleosis symptoms and again about 6 months later. PBMCs were isolated by Ficoll-Paque density gradient centrifugation.

For TCR profiling, total RNA from at least 10,000 sorted tetramer+ CD8 T cells was reverse transcribed into cDNA. CDR3 regions were amplified by PCR with primers annealing to V and J regions, adding unique molecular identifiers to track templates. The immunoSEQ platform, including its sequencing and error-correction standards, was used to profile TCRalpha and TCRbeta chains. Per the original workflow: Clonal copy numbers were corrected for sequencing and PCR errors, and CDR3s were defined per IMGT conventions. Analysis was limited to productive rearrangements and used immunoSEQ Analyzer versions 2.0 and 3.0, and gene-pairing frequencies were further processed in Microsoft Excel. Circos plots were used to visualize V-J pairings, and MEME together with a custom motifSearch program was used to find CDR3 motifs. The probability of generation of TCR sequences was calculated using the OLGA algorithm. Clonotypes seen at both visits were called persistent; those seen only acutely were nonpersistent; those seen only at convalescence were de novo. A public TCR was defined as an amino acid clonotype used by more than one donor. This immuneACCESS table, as held by TCRdb, lists in-frame sequences with V and J called but not all clones. Of the missing ones, under half trace to an unresolved V gene in checked studies; the others have no known cause. That table is the source of V, J and clone size, and D and trimming were worked out from the DNA. The sample has 6,000 to 9,000 clones on record, approximately 26% of them singletons. The biggest ten clones account for about 30% of the sample.

The CDR3, from cysteine to phenylalanine, totals 17 residues. The kept DNA is CDR3 alone, 51 bases in frame from the first base. From the germline V gene, CDR1 is SGHTA and CDR2 is FQGNSA. Trimmed from V: 5 bases; trimmed from J: 0 bases; junction bases lacking a gene match: 10. Sample: EBV YVL epitope tetramer+ CD8+ T cells sorted from PBMCs, taken during acute infectious mononucleosis. What the cell subset or site label conveys for this sample: CD8 T cells binding a tetramer with EBV BRLF1 109-117 peptide (YVL-BR). The origin of this receptor is a woman between 18 and 29 years old with infectious mononucleosis caused by EBV. The chain links TRBV7-2 with TRBJ2-7, with 10 bases in between that match TRBD1. The bases are TGTGCCAGCAGCCCCGACCCGGGACAGGGGATCTCCTACGAGCAGTACTTC. Translated, it reads CASSPDPGQGISYEQYF.